A single sample gave rise to the 7 T cell receptor beta chains below, sequenced in a study of human T cells and chemical hapten exposure. One entry per CDR3 protein, called by TCRdb with MiXCR from the RACE reads. This table holds around 120,000 distinct CDR3 sequences, about 14% found once. Time point here: pre-sensitization, week 0. Treatment meaning: therapeutic diphenylcyclopropenone sensitization with weekly scalp DPC. Here the sequenced sample was whole blood, taken in connection with sensitization to the hapten diphenylcyclopropenone (DPC). Source of these receptors: a woman between 18 and 30 years old with alopecia areata. Some clones in this sample may be carry-over from other donors' samples.

There are many counts of this clonotype. The rearrangement uses TRBV29-1 and TRBJ1-5; 10 nucleotides align to TRBD1. The CDR3 has 14 residues. The trim removed 6 bases at V and 6 bases at J, leaving 8 bases unmatched. Germline-derived CDR1 and CDR2 are SQVTM and ANQGSEA. The CDR3 region is CSVGQGDSSQPQHF. The CDR3 DNA sequence: TGCAGCGTCGGACAGGGGGATAGTAGTCAGCCCCAGCATTTT.

This chain connects TRBV6-2 or TRBV6-3 to TRBJ1-1, with a weak D call TRBD1 (5 bases). There are 18 residues in the CDR3. Germline V gene data show CDR1 as MNHEY and CDR2 as SVGEGT. V shed 4 bases and J shed 0 bases, with 21 bases lying between them. The CDR3 loop is CASSFPGGRTAMNTEAFF. The CDR3, as DNA: TGTGCCAGCAGTTTCCCTGGGGGACGGACGGCGATGAACACTGAAGCTTTCTTT.

This clonotype was found many times. The chain couples TRBV7-8 to TRBJ1-4, with D tentatively TRBD1 (5 bases). This CDR3 is built from 15 residues. Germline V CDR1 and CDR2: SGHVS, FQNEAQ. V was trimmed by 4 bases and J by 6 bases, leaving 15 bases between them. CDR3 sequence: CASSSARGEDEKLFF. The CDR3 DNA follows: TGTGCCAGCAGCTCAGCGAGGGGAGAGGATGAAAAACTGTTTTTT.

This clonotype was detected only a few times. V gene TRBV10-3 combines with J gene TRBJ1-5; D may be TRBD1 (6 bases). The CDR3 sequence is 14 residues long. Per the germline V gene, CDR1 is ENHRY and CDR2 is SYGVKD. The V and J ends lost 0 bases and 4 bases respectively, with 7 bases between them. This chain's CDR3 is CAISESTGNQPQHF. CDR3 bases: TGTGCCATCAGTGAGTCAACAGGGAATCAGCCCCAGCATTTT.

The CDR3 loop is CASTRSGTNEKLFF. CDR3 bases: TGCGCCAGCACCCGATCGGGTACTAATGAAAAACTGTTTTTT. The chain employs TRBV5-1 and TRBJ1-4, with no clear D. V gave up 6 bases and J gave up 2 bases, with 11 bases separating them. CDR1 is SGHRS and CDR2 is YFSETQ in the germline V gene. The CDR3 sequence is 14 residues long.

This clonotype was seen ten or more times. This chain links TRBV2 with TRBJ2-2; D could derive from TRBD1 or TRBD2 (5 bases each). Between the trimmed V and J ends, which lost 8 bases and 1 base, there was a span of 11 bases. This CDR3 is 14 amino acids long. Per germline, CDR1 SNHLY and CDR2 FYNNEI. The CDR3 DNA sequence: TGTGCCAGCCACGGGGCCCTGAACACCGGGGAGCTGTTTTTT. It is translated as CASHGALNTGELFF.

This chain's CDR3 is CASKTLLAGDTGELFF. CDR3 nucleotide sequence: TGTGCCAGCAAAACCCTACTAGCGGGGGACACCGGGGAGCTGTTTTTT. The chain carries TRBV7-9 and TRBJ2-2, with TRBD2 matching 11 bases. The V and J ends lost 7 bases and 3 bases, in that order; junction bases with no gene match: 7. In germline, CDR1 is SEHNR, CDR2 FQNEAQ (reference sequence). The CDR3 extends over 16 amino acids.